One and the same sample provided the 28 T cell receptor beta chains below, sequenced in a study of graft-versus-host responses after intestinal transplantation. Their target antigens are unknown. The table came from immunoSEQ multiplex PCR; TCRdb's copy has only in-frame clones and leaves some out. The sample holds under 150,000 clones; roughly 92% are singletons and the top ten take approximately 0.17%. The source material was unstimulated CD4+ T cells sorted from spleen or lymph node cells, sampled before intestinal transplant. The source is a human donor who received an intestinal transplant.

The V call is TRBV7-2, the J call TRBJ2-6; D ambiguous. Trimming took 2 bases from V and 2 from J, leaving 10 bases between them. The CDR3 is 16 amino acids. Germline V gene lookup returns CDR1 SGHTA and CDR2 FQGNSA. CDR3 DNA: TGTGCCAGCAGCTTAAACGCCGGTGCTGGGGCCAACGTCCTGACTTTC. Its protein is CASSLNAGAGANVLTF.

This sequence joins TRBV30 and TRBJ1-2; D is uncertain. Looked up from germline, CDR1 is GTSNPN and CDR2 is SVGIG (reference sequence). Between the trimmed V and J ends, which lost 2 bases and 4 bases, there was a span of 23 bases. The CDR3 is 17 amino acids. CDR3 bases: TGTGCCTGGAGTAACAACCCCAACAGAGACCCTGCCTATGGCTACACCTTC. Its protein is CAWSNNPNRDPAYGYTF.

This clone was counted once. The genes are TRBV27 and TRBJ2-5; D gene ambiguous. This CDR3 has 14 amino acids. Germline CDR1 MNHEY, CDR2 SMNVEV (reference sequence). V lost 3 bases and J 4 bases, leaving 12 bases between the germline ends. CDR3 sequence reads: CASSFEDWGETQYF. In DNA form, the CDR3 reads TGTGCCAGCAGTTTTGAGGATTGGGGAGAGACCCAGTACTTC.

The rearrangement joins TRBV6-1 to TRBJ2-3; unclear D gene. V gave up 4 bases and J gave up 1 base, with 9 bases separating them. CDR3 length: 14 residues. CDR1 MNHNS and CDR2 SASEGT come from the germline V gene. The CDR3 nucleotides read TGTGCCAGCAGTGGATTAGTGGGCACAGATACGCAGTATTTT. It codes for CASSGLVGTDTQYF.

This chain connects TRBV4-1 to TRBJ1-1; possibly TRBD1 for D (6 bases). CDR1 is MGHRA, CDR2 YSYEKL, per germline. V gave up 6 bases and J gave up 0 bases, with 11 bases separating them. The CDR3 sequence is 14 residues long. The CDR3 sequence: CASSRTAMNTEAFF. CDR3 nucleotide sequence: TGCGCCAGCAGTCGGACAGCGATGAACACTGAAGCTTTCTTT.

This chain joins TRBV5-4 and TRBJ2-1, with D unresolved. The CDR3 totals 13 residues. The V end lost 4 bases, the J end lost 4 bases, and 9 bases lay between the germline ends. Germline CDR1 is SGHNT and CDR2 is YYREEE (reference sequence). CDR3 sequence (DNA): TGTGCCAGCAGCCCCAACGAGTACAATGAGCAGTTCTTC. Protein: CASSPNEYNEQFF.

The chain employs TRBV25-1 and TRBJ2-5; 13 bases map to TRBD2. Germline-derived CDR1 and CDR2 are MGHDK and SYGVNS. The CDR3 runs 14 residues. Unmatched junction bases numbered 4, after V lost 5 bases and J lost 7 bases. As DNA, the CDR3 is TGTGCCAGCAGTCCCAGACTAGCGGGGGGGACCCAGTACTTC. Translation gives CASSPRLAGGTQYF.

A word on this clone: This sample also contains other DNA sequences that code for the same CDR3. The CDR3 DNA reads TGTGCCAGCTCACCTCGCGAGACCCAGTACTTC. Encoded protein: CASSPRETQYF. The chain has TRBV18 and TRBJ2-5; D is unresolved. Trimming shortened V by 3 bases and J by 5 bases, and 4 bases separated the two germline ends. The CDR3 length is 11 residues. From germline, CDR1 is KGHSH and CDR2 LQKENI.

This clone was detected a few times. The CDR3: CASSIGFGYTF. The CDR3 nucleotides read TGTGCCAGTAGTATTGGCTTTGGCTACACCTTC. V usage is TRBV19 and J usage is TRBJ1-2; unclear D gene. The germline gives CDR1 LNHDA, CDR2 SQIVND (reference sequence). CDR3 size: 11 residues. V dropped 3 bases and J dropped 7 bases, with 6 bases sitting between them.

The rearrangement uses TRBV4-1 and TRBJ2-3; 12 bases are shared with TRBD2. The CDR3 runs to 19 residues. After removal of 1 base from V and 4 bases from J, the junction contained 12 bases not matched to a gene. From germline, CDR1 is MGHRA and CDR2 YSYEKL. The CDR3 sequence is CASSQAPDLASGGADTQYF. Here the CDR3 DNA reads TGCGCCAGCAGCCAAGCCCCCGACTTGGCTAGCGGGGGGGCAGATACGCAGTATTTT.

V gene TRBV12-1 combines with J gene TRBJ2-2; TRBD1, the table's D call, lacks a check against the DNA. TRBV12-1 represents a pseudogene. This CDR3 is 15 amino acids long. The CDR3 region has the DNA TGTGCCAGCAGCTCCCGGGACACACACACCGGGGAGCTGTTTTTT. Translation: CASSSRDTHTGELFF.

This chain joins TRBV18 and TRBJ2-7, with 10 bases identical to TRBD1. Trimming at V came to 6 bases and at J to 6 bases, leaving 8 bases not matched to a gene. The CDR3 has 14 amino acids. Germline CDR1 KGHSH, CDR2 LQKENI. The DNA for the CDR3 is TGTGCCAGCTCCCCCCGGGACAGGGGTCCCGAGCAGTACTTC. This translates into CASSPRDRGPEQYF.

J is TRBJ2-5 and V is TRBV5-1, with D possibly called TRBD1 or TRBD2 (5 bases each). The germline gives CDR1 SGHRS, CDR2 YFSETQ. This CDR3 spans 13 amino acids. Trimming removed 0 bases at V and 9 bases at J, with 12 bases between. CDR3 sequence: CASSLGSRGAQYF. The DNA of the CDR3 is TGCGCCAGCAGCTTGGGCAGCCGAGGGGCCCAGTACTTC.

J is TRBJ1-1 and V is TRBV5-1; D unclear. The CDR3 extends over 14 amino acids. V lost 5 bases, J lost 6 bases, and 17 bases lay in between. The germline CDR1 and CDR2 sequences are SGHRS and YFSETQ. CDR3 coding DNA: TGCGCCAGCAGTCTAGGTCCCATGGGGTCTGAAGCTTTCTTT. Amino acids: CASSLGPMGSEAFF.

The chain links TRBV27 to TRBJ1-6; 7 positions agree with TRBD1. Germline V gives CDR1 MNHEY, CDR2 SMNVEV (reference sequence). This CDR3 spans 15 amino acids. The V and J ends lost 1 base and 4 bases, in that order; junction bases with no gene match: 1. CDR3 DNA sequence: TGTGCCAGCAGTTTATGGACAGGTTATAATTCACCCCTCCACTTT. Translated: CASSLWTGYNSPLHF.

V gene TRBV9 combines with J gene TRBJ1-6; D perhaps matches TRBD1 (6 bases). V was clipped by 0 bases and J by 8 bases, with 6 bases between them. The CDR3 totals 13 residues. Germline CDR1 SGDLS, CDR2 YYNGEE. The CDR3 region has the DNA TGTGCCAGCAGCGTAGGGACAGATTCACCCCTCCACTTT. Protein sequence: CASSVGTDSPLHF.

The sample holds one count of this clone. The rearrangement joins TRBV6-5 to TRBJ2-7; D uncertain. This CDR3 comprises 12 residues. The V and J ends lost 5 bases and 2 bases respectively, with 7 bases between them. Germline lookup yields CDR1 MNHEY and CDR2 SVGAGI. CDR3 DNA: TGTGCCAGCAGTAGAATGGCCTACGAGCAGTACTTC. Translating gives CASSRMAYEQYF.

The chain is built from TRBV5-1 and TRBJ2-3, with D unclear. V was pared by 0 bases and J by 4 bases, with 12 bases between. Germline V gives CDR1 SGHRS, CDR2 YFSETQ. The CDR3 is made up of 15 amino acids. CDR3 residues: CASSLGVAGPDTQYF. DNA of the CDR3: TGCGCCAGCAGCTTGGGTGTGGCAGGCCCAGATACGCAGTATTTT.

This clone has only one observation. This chain uses TRBV5-1 with TRBJ1-2; D unclear. The V and J ends lost 4 bases and 4 bases respectively, with 14 bases between them. Germline V CDR1 and CDR2: SGHRS, YFSETQ. This CDR3 has 14 amino acids. In nucleotides, the CDR3 is TGCGCCAGCAGCCAAGGCTCGGGAGTCTATGGCTACACCTTC. Translated: CASSQGSGVYGYTF.

The V and J genes are TRBV19 and TRBJ1-1; no definite D call. The germline V and J ends were trimmed by 9 bases and 0 bases, with 5 bases remaining between them. Germline V gives CDR1 LNHDA, CDR2 SQIVND (reference sequence). The CDR3 is 11 residues long. CDR3 sequence (DNA): TGTGCCAGCCTTTTGAACACTGAAGCTTTCTTT. Translating gives CASLLNTEAFF.

The chain couples TRBV14 to TRBJ1-2, with TRBD1 matching 12 bases. Per germline, CDR1 SGHDN and CDR2 FVKESK. V gave up 4 bases and J gave up 4 bases; unmatched junction bases: 7. This CDR3 region has 16 residues. The CDR3 coding sequence is TGTGCCAGCAGCCCCTGGGACAGGGGGCATATCTATGGCTACACCTTC. It codes for CASSPWDRGHIYGYTF.

This chain joins TRBV6-1 and TRBJ2-3, with a weak D call TRBD1 (5 bases). This CDR3 spans 14 amino acids. V shed 4 bases and J shed 4 bases, with 12 bases lying between them. Germline-derived CDR1 and CDR2 are MNHNS and SASEGT. The CDR3 protein is CASSGVWGPDTQYF. The CDR3 nucleotides are TGTGCCAGCAGTGGGGTTTGGGGCCCAGATACGCAGTATTTT.

The rearrangement uses TRBV4-2 and TRBJ1-2; 11 nucleotides agree with TRBD1. Per germline, CDR1 LGHNA and CDR2 YNFKEQ. With V trimmed by 0 bases and J by 4 bases, 1 base remained unmatched. The CDR3 extends over 15 amino acids. As DNA, the CDR3 is TGTGCCAGCAGCCAAGATGGGACAGGGGGCTATGGCTACACCTTC. Its translation: CASSQDGTGGYGYTF.

The rearrangement joins TRBV7-9 to TRBJ1-4, with D uncertain. The V gene's germline CDR1 is SEHNR and CDR2 FQNEAQ (reference sequence). This CDR3 spans 14 amino acids. Trimming removed 3 bases at V and 3 bases at J, with 8 bases between. CDR3 region: CASSFASPNEKLFF. As DNA, the CDR3 is TGTGCCAGCAGCTTCGCCAGTCCTAATGAAAAACTGTTTTTT.

This clone was seen a single time. The J gene is TRBJ2-1, the V gene TRBV11-2, with 9 bases fitting TRBD2. Germline values: CDR1 SGHAT, CDR2 FQNNGV. Trimming took 1 base from V and 6 from J; bases not matched to a gene: 4. This CDR3 region has 15 residues. CDR3 in amino acids: CASSLGGTSFNEQFF. The CDR3 DNA follows: TGTGCCAGCAGCTTAGGGGGGACTAGCTTCAATGAGCAGTTCTTC.

V and J are TRBV5-4 and TRBJ2-3; no reliable D call. Germline CDR1 reads SGHNT; CDR2 reads YYREEE (reference sequence). Trimming stripped 4 bases from V and 2 bases from J, with 14 bases between. The CDR3 sequence is 15 residues long. CDR3 region: CASSLDHRDTDTQYF. CDR3 in DNA: TGTGCCAGCAGCCTGGACCACCGAGACACAGATACGCAGTATTTT. The entire variable domain, with the rest obtained from reference TRBV5-4 and TRBJ2-3, is as follows: ETGVTQSPTHLIKTRGQQVTLRCSSQSGHNTVSWYQQALGQGPQFIFQYYREEENGRGNFPPRFSGLQFPNYSSELNVNALELDDSALYLCASSLDHRDTDTQYFGPGTRLTVL.

The V gene is TRBV7-9, the J gene TRBJ1-2; D not resolved. V was pared by 4 bases and J by 2 bases, with 11 bases between. CDR1 is SEHNR and CDR2 is FQNEAQ in the germline V gene (reference sequence). The CDR3 has 14 amino acids. The CDR3 DNA is TGTGCCAGCAGCTCCGGGCTATTAAACTATGGCTACACCTTC. This gives the protein CASSSGLLNYGYTF.

The chain joins TRBV6-6 to TRBJ1-1, with 7 bases aligning to TRBD1. The CDR3 runs 15 residues. Germline values: CDR1 MNHNY, CDR2 SVGAGI (reference sequence). J gave up 1 base and V 6 bases, and 8 bases lay outside the gene matches. The CDR3 is CASRNTGVANTEAFF. As DNA, the CDR3 is TGTGCCAGCAGAAATACAGGGGTTGCGAACACTGAAGCTTTCTTT.